The 29 T cell receptor beta chains below all came from one sample that was sequenced in a study of post-analysis software for immune sequencing data. General observations from the study: With TRBV5-6, TRBV5-1 and TRBV20-1 included, 5 or 6 TRBV segments were more frequent in patients than in controls.

The TCR beta cDNA libraries contained unique molecular identifiers. TCRdb called the PCR reads again in MiXCR, with one record for every CDR3 protein. The table shows under 200,000 distinct CDR3 sequences, with 29% occurring only once. Their target antigens are unknown. Material for sequencing was blood. These receptors all come from a girl between 2 and 17 years old with multiple sclerosis.

The chain combines TRBV7-4 with TRBJ1-5; no reliable D call. CDR3 length: 16 amino acids. The ends were cut back, 8 bases at V and 1 base at J, with 18 bases in the middle. CDR1 and CDR2 (germline): SGHVT, SQSDAQ. The CDR3 nucleotides are TGTGCCAGCTCCTACCGAAACCCGGAAAGCAATCAGCCCCAGCATTTT. This gives the protein CASSYRNPESNQPQHF.

Ten or more counts support this clonotype. The CDR3 DNA reads TGTGCCATCAGTGAGTCTGGCGACTCCTACAATGAGCAGTTCTTC. This codes for CAISESGDSYNEQFF. V and J are TRBV10-3 and TRBJ2-1; D gene ambiguous. Per germline, CDR1 ENHRY and CDR2 SYGVKD. The ends were cut back, 0 bases at V and 0 bases at J, with 6 bases in the middle. The CDR3 extends over 15 amino acids.

The chain recombines TRBV19 with TRBJ2-2; D might be TRBD1 (5 bases). There are 14 residues in the CDR3. V gave up 8 bases and J gave up 1 base, with 11 bases separating them. CDR1 and CDR2 (germline): LNHDA, SQIVND (reference sequence). This CDR3 reads CASQRQRNTGELFF. CDR3 nucleotide sequence: TGTGCCAGTCAACGACAGAGGAACACCGGGGAGCTGTTTTTT.

Comment on this clonotype: A clone one base away is much larger, so this may be a read error. The chain links TRBV12-3 or TRBV12-4 to TRBJ1-1; tentative D call: TRBD1 (6 bases). This CDR3 spans 14 amino acids. In nucleotides, the CDR3 is TGTGCCAGCAGTTATTACGGGGGGGACACTGTAGCTTTCTTT. Translating it yields CASSYYGGDTVAFF.

Many counts were recorded for this clonotype. This chain connects TRBV18 to TRBJ2-5, with TRBD2 as a possible D gene (6 bases). Looked up from germline, CDR1 is KGHSH and CDR2 is LQKENI. Trimming left V 3 bases short and J 3 bases short, with 11 bases between. The CDR3 covers 14 residues. CDR3: CASSPNAGKETQYF. CDR3 DNA: TGTGCCAGCTCACCGAACGCGGGAAAAGAGACCCAGTACTTC.

This clonotype has just a few counts. Possible read error: a much larger clone is one base away. The chain has TRBV29-1 and TRBJ2-5; maybe TRBD2 (5 bases). Near its end, the DNA agrees better with TRBJ2-7, so the J call may be wrong. Looked up from germline, CDR1 is SQVTM and CDR2 is ANQGSEA. CDR3 size: 12 residues. Here the CDR3 reads CSVEDGGFEQYF. In DNA, the CDR3 is TGCAGCGTTGAAGACGGAGGTTTCGAGCAGTACTTC.

The chain uses TRBV29-1 and TRBJ2-1, with D possibly TRBD1 on 5 matching bases. In germline, CDR1 is SQVTM, CDR2 ANQGSEA. The CDR3 is made up of 12 amino acids. V was shortened by 2 bases and J by 12 bases, with 14 bases between the two germline ends. Written as DNA, the CDR3 is TGCAGCGTTGAATTAGTAGGGGATGGGCAGTTCTTC. This translates into CSVELVGDGQFF.

Notes on this clonotype: At one of its ends the junction is not consistent with the germline gene, which may arise from a read error. J is TRBJ2-2 and V is TRBV6-5; D remains unclear. The CDR3 consists of 14 residues. Germline CDR1 is MNHEY and CDR2 is SVGAGI. The CDR3 DNA sequence: TGTGCCAGCATCGACTCCGCGAACGCCGGGGAGCTGTTTTTT. Residues: CASIDSANAGELFF.

The J gene is TRBJ1-2, the V gene TRBV28, with D uncertain. This CDR3 has 13 amino acids. Germline CDR1 is MDHEN and CDR2 is SYDVKM. V was pared by 7 bases and J by 6 bases, with 15 bases between. CDR3 coding DNA: TGTGCCAGCACCGGACGCATTTTCCATGGCTACACCTTC. Amino acid sequence: CASTGRIFHGYTF.

The chain carries TRBV28 and TRBJ1-5; D unclear. Germline loops: CDR1 MDHEN, CDR2 SYDVKM. The CDR3 contains 15 residues. Trimming stripped 2 bases from V and 5 bases from J, with 13 bases between. In DNA form, the CDR3 reads TGTGCCAGCAGTTTAGGAGGCAGAAGAGATCAGCCCCAGCATTTT. Translation: CASSLGGRRDQPQHF.

Of note for this clonotype: This may stem from a read error, because a much larger clone lies one nucleotide away. The chain employs TRBV20-1 and TRBJ2-1; 8 nucleotides agree with TRBD1. CDR1 DFQATT and CDR2 SNEGSKA come from the germline V gene (reference sequence). The CDR3 contains 14 residues. The CDR3 region is CSARGQGFYNKQFF. The DNA of the CDR3 is TGCAGTGCTAGAGGACAGGGGTTCTACAATAAGCAGTTCTTC.

Here the CDR3 reads CASKGDVGFGTQYF. The CDR3 coding sequence is TGTGCCAGCAAGGGGGACGTCGGTTTCGGGACCCAGTACTTC. The V call is TRBV5-5, the J call TRBJ2-5; D perhaps matches TRBD1 (6 bases). This CDR3 contains 14 residues. V was trimmed by 6 bases and J by 7 bases, leaving 19 bases between them. CDR1 and CDR2 from the germline V gene are SGHKS and YYEKEE (reference sequence). Together with reference TRBV5-5 and TRBJ2-5, the CDR3 gives the full variable domain: DAGVTQSPTHLIKTRGQQVTLRCSPISGHKSVSWYQQVLGQGPQFIFQYYEKEERGRGNFPDRFSARQFPNYSSELNVNALLLGDSALYLCASKGDVGFGTQYFGPGTRLLVL.

The chain couples TRBV5-1 to TRBJ1-1; 9 bases match TRBD1. The V gene's germline CDR1 is SGHRS and CDR2 YFSETQ. This CDR3 contains 17 residues. The J segment lost 5 bases and the V segment lost 1 base, leaving 12 bases of the junction unmatched. CDR3 loop: CASSLSRQGGSNTEAFF. Here the CDR3 DNA reads TGCGCCAGCAGCTTGTCACGACAGGGGGGTTCTAATACTGAAGCTTTCTTT.

Ten or more counts support this clonotype. The chain is built from TRBV20-1 and TRBJ2-7, with 7 bases matching TRBD2. Germline V gene data show CDR1 as DFQATT and CDR2 as SNEGSKA (reference sequence). V trimming: 1 base; J trimming: 2 bases; junction bases outside the gene matches: 11. CDR3 size: 16 residues. CDR3 DNA: TGCAGTGCTAGAGCCCCTAACGGACTAGTTACCTACGAGCAGTACTTC. It yields the protein CSARAPNGLVTYEQYF.

This clonotype has ten or more counts. The chain uses TRBV29-1 and TRBJ2-5; TRBD1 might be the D (5 bases). The ends were cut back, 1 base at V and 0 bases at J, with 6 bases in the middle. The CDR3 totals 13 residues. In germline, CDR1 is SQVTM, CDR2 ANQGSEA. CDR3 in amino acids: CSVEGQHQETQYF. The CDR3 DNA is TGCAGCGTTGAAGGACAGCACCAAGAGACCCAGTACTTC. The complete variable domain, with remaining parts taken from reference TRBV29-1 and TRBJ2-5, reads SAVISQKPSRDICQRGTSLTIQCQVDSQVTMMFWYRQQPGQSLTLIATANQGSEATYESGFVIDKFPISRPNLTFSTLTVSNMSPEDSSIYLCSVEGQHQETQYFGPGTRLLVL.

This clonotype was recorded many times. The chain employs TRBV4-2 and TRBJ2-3; 7 nucleotides agree with TRBD2. The CDR3 covers 15 residues. Trimming cost V 6 bases and J 3 bases; bases outside gene matches: 9. Germline V gives CDR1 LGHNA, CDR2 YNFKEQ. The DNA for the CDR3 is TGTGCCAGCAGGTGGTCTAGCGGTTCTACAGATACGCAGTATTTT. Protein: CASRWSSGSTDTQYF.

The V gene is TRBV11-3, the J gene TRBJ2-1; 11 nucleotides match TRBD2. This CDR3 has 16 residues. The J segment lost 6 bases and the V segment lost 4 bases, leaving 8 bases of the junction unmatched. CDR1 and CDR2 from the germline V gene are SGHNT and YENEEA. The DNA of the CDR3 is TGTGCCAGCAGCTCCTCCCTAGCGGGAGGAAGCAATGAGCAGTTCTTC. It is translated as CASSSSLAGGSNEQFF.

Details on this clonotype: This may be a read error: a much more frequent sequence differs by one nucleotide. The V gene is TRBV5-1, the J gene TRBJ2-7, with TRBD2 matching 9 bases. V lost 3 bases and J lost 7; bases outside the gene matches: 23. This CDR3 spans 19 amino acids. The germline CDR1 and CDR2 sequences are SGHRS and YFSETQ. CDR3 region: CASSSSLMNSGRLVGEQYF. The CDR3 region has the DNA TGCGCCAGCAGCTCCTCCCTTATGAATAGCGGGAGACTTGTAGGTGAGCAGTACTTC. The full variable domain, with the rest looked up from reference TRBV5-1 and TRBJ2-7, is KAGVTQTPRYLIKTRGQQVTLSCSPISGHRSVSWYQQTPGQGLQFLFEYFSETQRNKGNFPGRFSGRQFSNSRSEMNVSTLELGDSALYLCASSSSLMNSGRLVGEQYFGPGTRLTVT.

The V call is TRBV7-3, the J call TRBJ1-1, with 8 bases identical to TRBD1. Losses at the gene ends were 1 base for V and 11 bases for J; bases not matched to a gene: 6. Germline-derived CDR1 and CDR2 are SGHTA and FQGTGA. The CDR3 is 13 amino acids. The chain's CDR3 is CASSLNDRGTAFF. In nucleotides, the CDR3 is TGTGCCAGCAGCTTAAATGACAGGGGCACGGCTTTCTTT.

This clonotype showed up many times. The CDR3 protein is CATSIDRVYEQYF. The CDR3 DNA reads as TGTGCCACCAGTATCGATAGGGTATACGAGCAGTACTTC. The V gene is TRBV15, the J gene TRBJ2-7; D not resolved. Trimming shortened V by 6 bases and J by 4 bases, and 13 bases separated the two germline ends. The CDR3 consists of 13 residues. The germline gives CDR1 LNHNV, CDR2 YYDKDF (reference sequence).

Only a few counts were recorded for this clonotype. The rearrangement joins TRBV5-1 to TRBJ2-1, with 12 bases aligning to TRBD1. CDR3 length: 15 residues. The trim removed 7 bases at V and 7 bases at J, leaving 9 bases unmatched. Germline-derived CDR1 and CDR2 are SGHRS and YFSETQ. CDR3 sequence (DNA): TGCGCCAGCCTCATGGGACAGGGGGCGCGAAATGAGCAGTTCTTC. Its translation: CASLMGQGARNEQFF.

Notes on this clonotype: A much larger clone sits a single nucleotide away, making a read error possible. The V call is TRBV20-1, the J call TRBJ1-4, with D possibly matching TRBD1 (5 bases). V shed 2 bases and J shed 8 bases, with 15 bases lying between them. CDR1 is DFQATT, CDR2 SNEGSKA, per germline (reference sequence). The length of the CDR3 is 14 residues. CDR3 nucleotides: TGCAGTGCTAGACGACAGAGGATAGTGGAAAAACTGTTTTTT. Protein product: CSARRQRIVEKLFF.

As for this clonotype: It may be a read error: a sequence one base away is much more abundant. J is TRBJ2-7 and V is TRBV7-9; D is uncertain. The germline V gene encodes CDR1 SEHNR and CDR2 FQNEAQ (reference sequence). Trimming removed 0 bases from V and 7 bases from J, with 16 bases in between. CDR3 size: 15 residues. The CDR3 here is CASSLAGGQTLEQYF. CDR3 sequence (DNA): TGTGCCAGCAGCTTAGCCGGTGGGCAGACCCTTGAGCAGTACTTC. The whole variable domain, remainder taken from reference TRBV7-9 and TRBJ2-7, is DTGVSQNPRHKITKRGQNVTFRCDPISEHNRLYWYRQTLGQGPEFLTYFQNEAQLEKSRLLSDRFSAERPKGSFSTLEIQRTEQGDSAMYLCASSLAGGQTLEQYFGPGTRLTVT.

At least ten counts were recorded for this clonotype. The chain uses TRBV12-3 or TRBV12-4 and TRBJ1-5; weak D call: TRBD1 (5 bases). The CDR3 is 14 residues long. Trimming removed 3 bases from V and 4 bases from J, with 10 bases in between. This chain's CDR3 is CASSFGAGNQPQHF. The CDR3 DNA reads TGTGCCAGCAGTTTCGGGGCAGGGAATCAGCCCCAGCATTTT.

This clonotype was observed a handful of times. The chain is built from TRBV10-1 and TRBJ1-1; D remains ambiguous. The germline CDR1 and CDR2 sequences are WNHNN and SYGVQD (reference sequence). V was pared by 2 bases and J by 0 bases, with 10 bases between. This CDR3 contains 15 residues. The CDR3 region is CASSEGKGVNTEAFF. As DNA, the CDR3 is TGCGCCAGCAGTGAGGGAAAGGGTGTGAACACTGAAGCTTTCTTT.

The chain combines TRBV20-1 with TRBJ1-1, with TRBD1 identical over 7 bases. With 2 bases clipped from V and 7 bases from J, the junction kept 7 bases outside the gene matches. The CDR3 contains 13 residues. In germline, CDR1 is DFQATT, CDR2 SNEGSKA (reference sequence). In nucleotides, the CDR3 is TGCAGTGCTAGAAGACAGGGAACGAGTGAAGCTTTCTTT. Its protein product is CSARRQGTSEAFF.

A note on this clonotype: A much larger clonotype is one base distant, so this may be a read error. The chain carries TRBV28 and TRBJ2-5, with D perhaps being TRBD1 or TRBD2 (5 bases each). Germline assignment: CDR1 MDHEN and CDR2 SYDVKM. V was trimmed by 7 bases and J by 1 base, leaving 25 bases between them. The CDR3 consists of 18 residues. CDR3 nucleotide sequence: TGTGCCAGCAATTTTGGGGTGTGGCAGGGACCCTCCCAAGAGACCCAGTACTTC. Translation: CASNFGVWQGPSQETQYF.

This clonotype has a count of ten or more. V gene TRBV2 combines with J gene TRBJ2-7; 8 bases line up with TRBD1. Trimming removed 6 bases from V and 6 bases from J; junction bases left unmatched: 4. The CDR3 has 12 residues. Germline V lookup: CDR1 SNHLY, CDR2 FYNNEI. The CDR3 DNA reads as TGTGCCAGCAGACCAGACAGGGGCGAGCAGTACTTC. This gives the protein CASRPDRGEQYF.

Many counts were recorded for this clonotype. The rearrangement joins TRBV5-1 to TRBJ1-2; D ambiguous. CDR1 is SGHRS and CDR2 is YFSETQ in the germline V gene. The CDR3 sequence is 15 residues long. Trimming took off 0 bases at V and 0 bases at J, with 9 bases between the two ends. CDR3: CASSLERLANYGYTF. CDR3 DNA: TGCGCCAGCAGCTTGGAACGGCTAGCTAACTATGGCTACACCTTC.